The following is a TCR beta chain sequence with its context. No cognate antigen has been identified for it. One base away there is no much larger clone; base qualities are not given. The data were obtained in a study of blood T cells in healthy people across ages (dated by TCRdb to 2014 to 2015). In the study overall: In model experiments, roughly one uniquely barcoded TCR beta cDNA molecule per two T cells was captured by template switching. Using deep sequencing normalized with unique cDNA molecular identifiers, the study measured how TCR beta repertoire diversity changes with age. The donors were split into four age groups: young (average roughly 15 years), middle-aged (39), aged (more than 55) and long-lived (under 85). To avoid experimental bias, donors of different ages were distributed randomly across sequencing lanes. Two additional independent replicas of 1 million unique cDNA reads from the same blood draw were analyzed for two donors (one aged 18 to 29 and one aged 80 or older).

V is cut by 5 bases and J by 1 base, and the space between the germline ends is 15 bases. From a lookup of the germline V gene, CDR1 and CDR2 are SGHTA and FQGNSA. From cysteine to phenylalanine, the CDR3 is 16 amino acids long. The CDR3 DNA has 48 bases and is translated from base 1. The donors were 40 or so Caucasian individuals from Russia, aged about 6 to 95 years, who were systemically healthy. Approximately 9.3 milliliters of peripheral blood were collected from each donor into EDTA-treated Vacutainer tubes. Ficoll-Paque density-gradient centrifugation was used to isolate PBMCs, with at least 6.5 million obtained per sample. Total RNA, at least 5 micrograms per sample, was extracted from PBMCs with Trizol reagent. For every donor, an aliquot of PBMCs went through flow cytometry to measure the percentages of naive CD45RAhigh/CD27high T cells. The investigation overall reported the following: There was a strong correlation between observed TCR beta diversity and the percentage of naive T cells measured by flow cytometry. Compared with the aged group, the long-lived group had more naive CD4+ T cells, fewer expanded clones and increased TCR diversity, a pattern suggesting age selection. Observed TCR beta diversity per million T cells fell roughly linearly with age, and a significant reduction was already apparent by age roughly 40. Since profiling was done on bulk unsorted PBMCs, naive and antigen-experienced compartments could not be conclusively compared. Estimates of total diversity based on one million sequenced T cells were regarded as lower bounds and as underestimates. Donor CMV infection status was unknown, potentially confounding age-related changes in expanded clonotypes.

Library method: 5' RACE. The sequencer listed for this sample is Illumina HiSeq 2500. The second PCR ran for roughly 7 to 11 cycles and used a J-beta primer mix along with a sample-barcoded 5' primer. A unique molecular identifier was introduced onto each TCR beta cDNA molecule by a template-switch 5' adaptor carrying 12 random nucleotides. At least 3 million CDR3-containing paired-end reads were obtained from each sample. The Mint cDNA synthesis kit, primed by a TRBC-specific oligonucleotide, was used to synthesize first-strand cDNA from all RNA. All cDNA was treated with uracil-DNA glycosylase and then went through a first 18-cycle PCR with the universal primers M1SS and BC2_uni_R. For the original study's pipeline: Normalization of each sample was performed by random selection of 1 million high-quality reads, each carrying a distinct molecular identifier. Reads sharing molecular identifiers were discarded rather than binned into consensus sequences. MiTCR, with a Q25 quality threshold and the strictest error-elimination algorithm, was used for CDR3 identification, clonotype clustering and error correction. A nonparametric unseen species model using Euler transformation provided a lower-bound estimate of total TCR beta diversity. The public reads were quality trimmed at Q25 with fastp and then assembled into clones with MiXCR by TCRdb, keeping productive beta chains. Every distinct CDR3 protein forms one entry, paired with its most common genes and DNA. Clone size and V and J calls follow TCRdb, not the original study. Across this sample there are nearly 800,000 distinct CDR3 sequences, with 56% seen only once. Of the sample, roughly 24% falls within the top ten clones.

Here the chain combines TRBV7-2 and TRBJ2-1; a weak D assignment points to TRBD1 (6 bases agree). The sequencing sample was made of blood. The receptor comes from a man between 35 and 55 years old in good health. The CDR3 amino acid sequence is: CASSRGQSASYNEQFF. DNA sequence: TGTGCCAGCAGCCGAGGACAGAGTGCTTCCTACAATGAGCAGTTCTTC.